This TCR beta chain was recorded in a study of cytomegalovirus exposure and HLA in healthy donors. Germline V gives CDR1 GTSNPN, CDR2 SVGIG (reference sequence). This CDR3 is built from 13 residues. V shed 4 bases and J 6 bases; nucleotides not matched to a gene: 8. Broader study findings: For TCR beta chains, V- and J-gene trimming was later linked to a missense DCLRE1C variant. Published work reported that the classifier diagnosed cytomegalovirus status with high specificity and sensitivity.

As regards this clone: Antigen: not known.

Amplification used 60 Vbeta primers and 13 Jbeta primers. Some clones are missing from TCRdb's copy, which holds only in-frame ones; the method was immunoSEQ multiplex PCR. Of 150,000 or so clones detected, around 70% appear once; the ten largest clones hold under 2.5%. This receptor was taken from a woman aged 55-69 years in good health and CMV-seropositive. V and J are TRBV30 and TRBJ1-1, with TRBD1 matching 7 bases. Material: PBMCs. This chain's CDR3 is CAWIIPGQSEAFF. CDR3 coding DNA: TGTGCCTGGATCATTCCGGGACAGTCTGAAGCTTTCTTT.